This T cell receptor (beta chain) was retrieved from a study of long-term antiretroviral therapy in people with HIV. Whole-study results and caveats: Relative to transplant donor controls, diversity remained lower despite increasing after ART.

At survey level, the immunoSEQ assay was run in its v3.0 version. Sequencing was intended to reach 40,000-50,000 T-cell genomes per sample. Produced via immunoSEQ multiplex PCR; TCRdb's table is partial and in-frame only. The sample includes some 19,000 clones, about 87% of them seen just once. The germline gives CDR1 SGDLS, CDR2 YYNGEE. The ends were cut back, 2 bases at V and 2 bases at J, with 11 bases in the middle. This CDR3 region has 14 residues. In regard to this clone: As yet, its antigen is unknown.

For each donor, at least one pre-ART and at least two post-ART PBMC samples were available. The clonotype comes from a woman between 50 and 59 years old with HIV. V is TRBV9 and J is TRBJ2-7; maybe TRBD2 (6 bases). Specimen: unsorted PBMCs, collected approximately 2.6 years after starting antiretroviral therapy. The CDR3 DNA sequence: TGTGCCAGCAGCGTGATAGCGGACGCCTACGAGCAGTACTTC. It is translated as CASSVIADAYEQYF.